These 19 T cell receptor beta chains came from one sample sequenced in a study of CD8+ T cells in alopecia areata. The authors extracted RNA and reverse transcribed it into cDNA as the sequencing template. Profiled with immunoSEQ multiplex PCR; TCRdb holds only in-frame clones, not every one. Of about 180,000 clones in the sample, 59% were seen once. The sample was CD4+ T cells sorted from blood, taken at week 0. The receptor source for this set is a human donor with alopecia areata.

The chain links TRBV15 to TRBJ1-1, with D possibly TRBD1 on 5 matching bases. Looked up from germline, CDR1 is LNHNV and CDR2 is YYDKDF (reference sequence). V was trimmed by 1 base and J by 4 bases, leaving 10 bases between them. This CDR3 has 14 residues. CDR3 loop: CATSRGTGGTEAFF. CDR3 nucleotide sequence: TGTGCCACCAGCAGAGGTACGGGGGGCACTGAAGCTTTCTTT.

This clone was counted between two and nine times. The chain carries TRBV29-1 and TRBJ2-1; TRBD1 is a possible D gene (6 bases). CDR3 size: 13 residues. The V and J ends lost 7 bases and 6 bases respectively, with 16 bases between them. CDR1 is SQVTM, CDR2 ANQGSEA, per germline. CDR3 nucleotides: TGCAGCGCCCGGGGTTTAGGGGGCAATGAGCAGTTCTTC. This encodes CSARGLGGNEQFF.

This clone has more than one count but fewer than ten. V gene TRBV18 combines with J gene TRBJ1-1; D not resolved. The CDR3 is 12 amino acids. Per the germline V gene, CDR1 is KGHSH and CDR2 is LQKENI. Trimming pared 1 base from V and 1 base from J, leaving 1 base between. The CDR3 DNA is TGTGCCAGCTCACCACAGAACACTGAAGCTTTCTTT. Protein sequence: CASSPQNTEAFF.

V gene TRBV2 combines with J gene TRBJ2-7; perhaps TRBD2 as D (6 bases). The germline gives CDR1 SNHLY, CDR2 FYNNEI. V was pared by 3 bases and J by 2 bases, with 11 bases between. The CDR3 runs to 14 residues. CDR3: CASSEGGKAYEQYF. CDR3 nucleotide sequence: TGTGCCAGCAGTGAGGGCGGGAAAGCCTACGAGCAGTACTTC.

This clone was seen more than once but under ten times. This chain connects TRBV5-1 to TRBJ2-3; D unclear. V was pared by 0 bases and J by 3 bases, with 5 bases between. The CDR3 contains 13 residues. Germline V gene data show CDR1 as SGHRS and CDR2 as YFSETQ. CDR3 amino acids: CASSLGRTDTQYF. CDR3 nucleotides: TGCGCCAGCAGCTTGGGACGGACAGATACGCAGTATTTT.

This clone was observed a handful of times. The chain employs TRBV5-1 and TRBJ2-5; 13 bases match TRBD2. Losses at the gene ends were 4 bases for V and 4 bases for J; bases not matched to a gene: 7. CDR1 is SGHRS and CDR2 is YFSETQ in the germline V gene. This CDR3 is built from 16 residues. The CDR3 is CASSLGLAGAGETQYF. CDR3 bases: TGCGCCAGCAGCCTCGGACTAGCGGGGGCCGGAGAGACCCAGTACTTC. The variable domain in full, completed from reference TRBV5-1 and TRBJ2-5, reads KAGVTQTPRYLIKTRGQQVTLSCSPISGHRSVSWYQQTPGQGLQFLFEYFSETQRNKGNFPGRFSGRQFSNSRSEMNVSTLELGDSALYLCASSLGLAGAGETQYFGPGTRLLVL.

The rearrangement joins TRBV7-8 to TRBJ2-5; D unresolved. The germline V gene encodes CDR1 SGHVS and CDR2 FQNEAQ. The CDR3 has 14 amino acids. V lost 0 bases to trimming and J lost 1 base, with 6 bases between them. The CDR3 loop is CASSLAFVQETQYF. The DNA of the CDR3 is TGTGCCAGCAGCTTAGCTTTCGTCCAAGAGACCCAGTACTTC.

The V call is TRBV11-3, the J call TRBJ1-2; 12 bases map to TRBD1. V gave up 5 bases and J gave up 10 bases; unmatched junction bases: 11. Germline-derived CDR1 and CDR2 are SGHNT and YENEEA. The CDR3 runs 15 residues. DNA for the CDR3: TGTGCCAGCAGCCCCGGGGACAGGGGGCTTTTAAACTACACCTTC. Amino acid sequence: CASSPGDRGLLNYTF.

This rearrangement joins TRBV10-3 to TRBJ1-6, with no clear D. The V gene's germline CDR1 is ENHRY and CDR2 SYGVKD. V shed 11 bases and J shed 7 bases, with 12 bases lying between them. This CDR3 region has 12 residues. The CDR3 nucleotides read TGTGCCGCCCGGGCTACGAATTCACCCCTCCACTTT. Protein product: CAARATNSPLHF.

The rearrangement uses TRBV5-1 and TRBJ2-5; D not resolved. CDR3 length: 14 amino acids. V was clipped by 0 bases and J by 0 bases, with 6 bases between them. Germline V gives CDR1 SGHRS, CDR2 YFSETQ. As DNA, the CDR3 is TGCGCCAGCAGCTTGGATGGGAACCAAGAGACCCAGTACTTC. It translates to CASSLDGNQETQYF.

This chain uses TRBV2 with TRBJ2-5; 10 bases match TRBD2. Germline CDR1 is SNHLY and CDR2 is FYNNEI. The CDR3 is 13 amino acids. V shed 7 bases and J 4 bases; nucleotides not matched to a gene: 3. As DNA, the CDR3 is TGTGCCAGCACGGCTAGCGGGGGAGAGACCCAGTACTTC. This gives the protein CASTASGGETQYF.

The rearrangement uses TRBV4-1 and TRBJ1-4; D is uncertain. The length of the CDR3 is 15 residues. Germline V gene lookup returns CDR1 MGHRA and CDR2 YSYEKL. V lost 3 bases, J lost 0 bases, and 8 bases lay in between. CDR3 sequence reads: CASSQIGTTNEKLFF. The CDR3 DNA follows: TGCGCCAGCAGCCAGATCGGAACAACTAATGAAAAACTGTTTTTT.

CDR3 coding DNA: TGTGCCACCAGCAGAGATCTTGGAGCTGGAAACACCATATATTTT. Protein sequence: CATSRDLGAGNTIYF. V gene TRBV15 combines with J gene TRBJ1-3, with unresolved D. CDR1 and CDR2 from the germline V gene are LNHNV and YYDKDF (reference sequence). The CDR3 runs to 15 residues. The V gene lost 0 bases and the J gene lost 2 bases, with 8 bases spanning the gap.

This chain uses TRBV30 with TRBJ2-3; perhaps TRBD1 as D (6 bases). V shed 0 bases and J shed 0 bases, with 10 bases lying between them. Germline V CDR1 and CDR2: GTSNPN, SVGIG (reference sequence). The CDR3 consists of 15 residues. The CDR3 is CAWSVLGASTDTQYF. In nucleotides, the CDR3 is TGTGCCTGGAGTGTGTTGGGGGCAAGCACAGATACGCAGTATTTT.

The chain links TRBV7-6 to TRBJ2-1, with D unresolved. V was shortened by 5 bases and J by 6 bases, with 14 bases between the two germline ends. This CDR3 is built from 14 residues. Per the germline V gene, CDR1 is SGHVS and CDR2 is FNYEAQ. The CDR3 DNA reads TGTGCCAGCAGCCCAACGCGAGGTATCAATGAGCAGTTCTTC. Protein sequence: CASSPTRGINEQFF.

This chain links TRBV29-1 with TRBJ2-7, with D hard to call. CDR1 SQVTM and CDR2 ANQGSEA come from the germline V gene. The CDR3 consists of 11 residues. Between the trimmed V and J ends, which lost 5 bases and 2 bases, there was a span of 7 bases. The CDR3, as DNA: TGCAGCGTTAAAGGGACCTACGAGCAGTACTTC. Translated, it gives CSVKGTYEQYF.

This CDR3 is CASRHGQGPKNIQYF. The DNA for the CDR3 is TGTGCCAGCAGACACGGACAGGGTCCGAAAAACATTCAGTACTTC. This chain connects TRBV2 to TRBJ2-4; 8 nucleotides match TRBD1. The CDR3 has 15 amino acids. Germline CDR1 is SNHLY and CDR2 is FYNNEI. The V and J ends lost 6 bases and 4 bases, in that order; junction bases with no gene match: 8.

The V call is TRBV10-3, the J call TRBJ1-1; 7 bases agree with TRBD1. The V gene's germline CDR1 is ENHRY and CDR2 SYGVKD. The J segment lost 3 bases and the V segment lost 6 bases, leaving 4 bases of the junction unmatched. The CDR3 is 13 amino acids. CDR3 bases: TGTGCCATCAGGACAGGGTTGGACACTGAAGCTTTCTTT. Protein: CAIRTGLDTEAFF.

The rearrangement uses TRBV6-6 and TRBJ1-5; D uncertain. CDR1 is MNHNY, CDR2 SVGAGI, per germline (reference sequence). V was clipped by 8 bases and J by 1 base, with 12 bases between them. The CDR3 length is 14 residues. The CDR3 DNA follows: TGTGCCAGCGGCGGCGGGTACAGCAATCAGCCCCAGCATTTT. This gives the protein CASGGGYSNQPQHF.